One and the same sample provided the 25 T cell receptor beta chains below, sequenced in a study of cytomegalovirus exposure and HLA in healthy donors. The PCR contained 60 Vbeta and 13 Jbeta primers. Data came from immunoSEQ multiplex PCR; TCRdb stores just in-frame clones and leaves some out. The table shows 82,000 or so clones, with around 10% occurring only once. Sequencing was carried out using PBMCs. All receptors derive from a man aged 55 to 70 in good health and CMV-seropositive.

This clone appeared a few times. The chain links TRBV11-1 to TRBJ2-5; D possibly corresponds to TRBD2 (5 bases). Germline V gene lookup returns CDR1 SGHAT and CDR2 FQDESV (reference sequence). V was pared by 2 bases and J by 5 bases, with 12 bases between. The CDR3 has 14 residues. Here the CDR3 DNA reads TGTGCCAGCAGCTTACCTGGACTGGCCGAGACCCAGTACTTC. Protein sequence: CASSLPGLAETQYF.

This clone appeared a few times. The J gene is TRBJ2-5, the V gene TRBV29-1, with 8 nucleotides matching TRBD1. The V gene's germline CDR1 is SQVTM and CDR2 ANQGSEA. This CDR3 spans 13 amino acids. With V trimmed by 4 bases and J by 5 bases, 6 bases remained unmatched. This chain's CDR3 is CSVVQGAGETQYF. The CDR3 region has the DNA TGCAGCGTTGTTCAGGGGGCGGGGGAGACCCAGTACTTC.

The chain couples TRBV28 to TRBJ1-3; TRBD1 matches at 7 bases. Germline assignment: CDR1 MDHEN and CDR2 SYDVKM. CDR3 length equals 16 residues. V trimming: 7 bases; J trimming: 2 bases; junction bases outside the gene matches: 11. CDR3 sequence: CASTPLPGQPGNTIYF. For the CDR3, the DNA is TGTGCCAGCACCCCTCTTCCGGGACAGCCTGGAAACACCATATATTTT.

This clone was counted between two and nine times. The chain uses TRBV6-1 and TRBJ1-2; no reliable D call. V was pared by 5 bases and J by 2 bases, with 12 bases between. The length of the CDR3 is 14 residues. Germline CDR1 and CDR2: MNHNS and SASEGT. CDR3 DNA: TGTGCCAGCAGTTTAGGAGCCCAGAACTATGGCTACACCTTC. Residues: CASSLGAQNYGYTF.

This chain uses TRBV25-1 with TRBJ2-7; 10 nucleotides agree with TRBD1. The V and J ends lost 3 bases and 0 bases, in that order; junction bases with no gene match: 5. This CDR3 comprises 16 residues. CDR1 and CDR2 (germline): MGHDK, SYGVNS. The CDR3 reads CASSDPGQGISYEQYF. CDR3 DNA sequence: TGTGCCAGCAGTGACCCGGGACAGGGGATCTCCTACGAGCAGTACTTC.

The chain joins TRBV6-5 to TRBJ2-7; D might be TRBD2 (6 bases). Looked up from germline, CDR1 is MNHEY and CDR2 is SVGAGI. The CDR3 spans 13 residues. Trimming stripped 7 bases from V and 4 bases from J, with 14 bases between. CDR3 sequence: CASTRNSGYEQYF. CDR3 DNA sequence: TGTGCCAGCACCCGGAATAGCGGTTACGAGCAGTACTTC.

This clone came up a few times. The chain joins TRBV28 to TRBJ1-1, with D tentatively TRBD1 (5 bases). This CDR3 has 15 residues. Looked up from germline, CDR1 is MDHEN and CDR2 is SYDVKM. Between the trimmed V and J ends, which lost 6 bases and 0 bases, there was a span of 14 bases. CDR3 DNA: TGTGCCAGCAGAACCCGACAGAGCATGAACACTGAAGCTTTCTTT. Residues: CASRTRQSMNTEAFF.

This clone was counted between two and nine times. The CDR3 DNA reads as TGTGCCAGCTCACCAGGGCGACAGGAGAACTATGGCTACACCTTC. Its protein is CASSPGRQENYGYTF. The chain recombines TRBV18 with TRBJ1-2; D might be TRBD1 (6 bases). The CDR3 has 15 residues. Germline V CDR1 and CDR2: KGHSH, LQKENI. V lost 2 bases and J lost 2, with 12 bases in between.

The rearrangement uses TRBV6-5 and TRBJ2-5; TRBD2 might be the D (7 bases). This CDR3 is built from 13 residues. Germline CDR1 is MNHEY and CDR2 is SVGAGI. V lost 5 bases and J 5 bases, leaving 12 bases between the germline ends. The CDR3 is CASSGGGEETQYF. As DNA, the CDR3 is TGTGCCAGCAGTGGGGGGGGCGAGGAGACCCAGTACTTC.

This clone was counted many times. The J gene is TRBJ1-4, the V gene TRBV18, with 10 bases that match TRBD1. Germline V gives CDR1 KGHSH, CDR2 LQKENI. V was pared by 2 bases and J by 5 bases, with 2 bases of the junction left unmatched. The CDR3 runs 15 residues. The CDR3 here is CASSPRGQGNEKLFF. CDR3 bases: TGTGCCAGCTCACCAAGGGGACAGGGGAATGAAAAACTGTTTTTT.

This clone was seen more than once but under ten times. V is TRBV6-1 and J is TRBJ1-1; D not certain. V was trimmed by 6 bases and J by 1 base, leaving 12 bases between them. Germline V gene lookup returns CDR1 MNHNS and CDR2 SASEGT. The CDR3 loop spans 14 amino acids. CDR3 amino acids: CASSRGGGNTEAFF. DNA of the CDR3: TGTGCCAGCAGCCGCGGAGGTGGGAACACTGAAGCTTTCTTT.

The chain recombines TRBV7-3 with TRBJ1-1; 8 bases match TRBD1. With 4 bases clipped from V and 6 bases from J, the junction kept 10 bases outside the gene matches. This CDR3 contains 15 residues. Germline assignment: CDR1 SGHTA and CDR2 FQGTGA. The CDR3 loop reads CASSSKGQGAAEAFF. The CDR3 coding sequence is TGTGCCAGCAGCTCCAAAGGGCAGGGGGCCGCTGAAGCTTTCTTT.

The genes are TRBV11-3 and TRBJ2-5, with unresolved D. Germline V CDR1 and CDR2: SGHNT, YENEEA. The CDR3 runs to 13 residues. With 4 bases removed from V and 2 bases from J, the gap between germline ends came to 8 bases. The chain's CDR3 is CASSSDGQETQYF. DNA of the CDR3: TGTGCCAGCAGCTCAGACGGTCAAGAGACCCAGTACTTC.

The rearrangement links TRBV2 to TRBJ2-7; perhaps TRBD2 as D (6 bases). Looked up from germline, CDR1 is SNHLY and CDR2 is FYNNEI. This CDR3 spans 13 amino acids. Trimming cost V 7 bases and J 2 bases, with 12 bases left between them. The CDR3 nucleotides read TGTGCCAGCAAGTATGGCGGGGCCTACGAGCAGTACTTC. Translated, it gives CASKYGGAYEQYF. Looking up the rest from reference TRBV2 and TRBJ2-7 gives the full variable domain: EPEVTQTPSHQVTQMGQEVILRCVPISNHLYFYWYRQILGQKVEFLVSFYNNEISEKSEIFDDQFSVERPDGSNFTLKIRSTKLEDSAMYFCASKYGGAYEQYFGPGTRLTVT.

This clone was seen more than once but under ten times. The J gene is TRBJ2-1, the V gene TRBV25-1, with 12 bases aligning to TRBD1. CDR1 is MGHDK, CDR2 SYGVNS, per germline. The trim removed 5 bases at V and 9 bases at J, leaving 5 bases unmatched. The CDR3 is made up of 14 amino acids. The CDR3 sequence: CASSWGQGAGEQFF. The CDR3 DNA reads as TGTGCCAGCAGTTGGGGACAGGGGGCGGGTGAGCAGTTCTTC.

The rearrangement joins TRBV5-1 to TRBJ2-1, with TRBD1 matching over 7 bases. Germline trimming cut 4 bases from V and 6 bases from J; bases unmatched to any gene: 1. Per germline, CDR1 SGHRS and CDR2 YFSETQ. The CDR3 extends over 12 amino acids. The CDR3 DNA reads TGCGCCAGCAGCCGGGACAGCAATGAGCAGTTCTTC. It is translated as CASSRDSNEQFF.

The V call is TRBV4-1, the J call TRBJ2-7; 11 bases agree with TRBD1. The trim removed 3 bases at V and 0 bases at J, leaving 1 base unmatched. CDR3 length: 15 residues. Germline CDR1 reads MGHRA; CDR2 reads YSYEKL. Here the CDR3 reads CASSQGQGVSYEQYF. CDR3 bases: TGCGCCAGCAGCCAGGGACAGGGGGTCTCCTACGAGCAGTACTTC.

This clone was counted a few times. The J gene is TRBJ1-1, the V gene TRBV5-1, with a tentative D call TRBD1 (6 bases). The germline CDR1 and CDR2 sequences are SGHRS and YFSETQ. The CDR3 covers 14 residues. V shed 7 bases and J shed 3 bases, with 16 bases lying between them. The CDR3 DNA reads TGCGCCAGCTCCCCCGGGGGGCTTGACACTGAAGCTTTCTTT. Protein sequence: CASSPGGLDTEAFF.

The CDR3 here is CASRPGTGGKETQYF. The DNA of the CDR3 is TGTGCCAGTAGGCCCGGGACAGGTGGTAAAGAGACCCAGTACTTC. This sequence joins TRBV19 and TRBJ2-5; 8 nucleotides match TRBD1. The germline V gene encodes CDR1 LNHDA and CDR2 SQIVND (reference sequence). The J segment lost 3 bases and the V segment lost 6 bases, leaving 9 bases of the junction unmatched. The CDR3 extends over 15 amino acids.

This rearrangement joins TRBV5-1 to TRBJ2-5; D is perhaps TRBD2 (5 bases). The germline CDR1 and CDR2 sequences are SGHRS and YFSETQ. V was pared by 5 bases and J by 2 bases, with 13 bases between. The length of the CDR3 is 14 residues. The CDR3 spells CASSTGRRQETQYF. As DNA, the CDR3 is TGCGCCAGCAGTACGGGGAGAAGGCAAGAGACCCAGTACTTC.

The chain is built from TRBV28 and TRBJ2-2; a weak D match, TRBD1 (6 bases). V shed 6 bases and J shed 3 bases, with 17 bases lying between them. The CDR3 length is 16 residues. Per germline, CDR1 MDHEN and CDR2 SYDVKM. The DNA of the CDR3 is TGTGCCAGCAGCCTAACCCCCGGGACATACACCGGGGAGCTGTTTTTT. As protein: CASSLTPGTYTGELFF.

This clone has only a few counts. CDR3 nucleotides: TGTGCCAGCAGTGCAGTGGCTCCAGGGTCCCTCTCTGGGGCCAACGTCCTGACTTTC. It is translated as CASSAVAPGSLSGANVLTF. The chain carries TRBV6-1 and TRBJ2-6, with D possibly being TRBD1 (5 bases). This CDR3 region has 19 residues. Trimming took off 4 bases at V and 0 bases at J, with 19 bases between the two ends. Germline V gene sequence: CDR1 MNHNS, CDR2 SASEGT.

This clone occurred a few times. In DNA, the CDR3 is TGTGCCAGCAGTGTTCAGGGGGGAGTGAATGAGCAGTTCTTC. Translating it yields CASSVQGGVNEQFF. V usage is TRBV2 and J usage is TRBJ2-1; possibly TRBD1 for D (7 bases). V lost 4 bases, J lost 7 bases, and 14 bases lay in between. CDR3 size: 14 residues. Germline values: CDR1 SNHLY, CDR2 FYNNEI.

The chain links TRBV7-8 to TRBJ1-2, with 8 bases fitting TRBD1. J was trimmed by 4 bases and V by 4 bases; bases with no gene match: 2. From germline, CDR1 is SGHVS and CDR2 FQNEAQ. This CDR3 contains 13 residues. The CDR3 DNA reads TGTGCCAGCAGCTCGGACAGGGCCTATGGCTACACCTTC. Translation: CASSSDRAYGYTF. Using reference TRBV7-8 and TRBJ1-2 for the parts outside the CDR3, the full variable domain is GAGVSQSPRYKVAKRGQDVALRCDPISGHVSLFWYQQALGQGPEFLTYFQNEAQLDKSGLPSDRFFAERPEGSVSTLKIQRTQQEDSAVYLCASSSDRAYGYTFGSGTRLTVV.

This clone appeared a few times. V usage is TRBV9 and J usage is TRBJ1-1, with TRBD1 as a possible D gene (5 bases). The CDR3 covers 14 residues. Germline CDR1 SGDLS, CDR2 YYNGEE. V lost 3 bases to trimming and J lost 1 base, with 10 bases between them. The chain's CDR3 is CASSAAGSNTEAFF. CDR3 in DNA: TGTGCCAGCAGCGCGGCAGGGTCGAACACTGAAGCTTTCTTT. Full variable domain (missing parts from reference TRBV9 and TRBJ1-1): DSGVTQTPKHLITATGQRVTLRCSPRSGDLSVYWYQQSLDQGLQFLIQYYNGEERAKGNILERFSAQQFPDLHSELNLSSLELGDSALYFCASSAAGSNTEAFFGQGTRLTVV.